A selection of T cell receptor beta chains follows, all from one sample in a study of shared clonotypes between healthy human individuals. Method: immunoSEQ multiplex PCR; TCRdb's copy keeps in-frame clones and lacks some. The data hold about 670,000 clones, with less than 80% observed a single time. Sequencing was performed on memory CD4+ T cells sorted from blood. The receptor source for this set is a woman aged 25 to 39 in good health. CDR3s include the opening cysteine and the closing phenylalanine or tryptophan. Fields, in order: J gene, V gene, CDR3 protein.

TRBJ1-5 | TRBV21-1 | CASSKTRSRDRAGQPQHF
TRBJ1-1 | TRBV19 | CATRRQGMNTEAFF
TRBJ2-3 | TRBV5-4 | CASSGGTSGRTDTQYF
TRBJ2-7 | TRBV19 | CASRRKDSPYEQYF
TRBJ1-1 | TRBV29-1 | CSVRPGADTEAFF
TRBJ2-6 | TRBV6-1 | CASSVPGGASSGANVLTF
TRBJ2-1 | TRBV25-1 | CASSDSTGGQLDEQFF
TRBJ2-2 | TRBV7-9 | CASSLEAGELFF
TRBJ2-2 | TRBV5-1 | CASDKQPTGLKNTGELFF
TRBJ2-7 | TRBV5-1 | CASRNQGGEYF
TRBJ1-5 | TRBV19 | CASSMTVNQPQHF
TRBJ2-2 | TRBV5-1 | CASSLRAGGPGTGELFF
TRBJ2-2 | TRBV28 | CASSLILGKHTGELFF
TRBJ2-3 | TRBV27 | CASRRTDTQYF
TRBJ1-1 | TRBV5-1 | CASSLRAGHIMNTEAFF
TRBJ2-7 | TRBV6-6 | CASTKKGGTHLYEQYF
TRBJ2-7 | TRBV10-3 | CAISEIAGVGEQYF
TRBJ2-1 | TRBV7-2 | CASSSQSFAGQIYNEQFF